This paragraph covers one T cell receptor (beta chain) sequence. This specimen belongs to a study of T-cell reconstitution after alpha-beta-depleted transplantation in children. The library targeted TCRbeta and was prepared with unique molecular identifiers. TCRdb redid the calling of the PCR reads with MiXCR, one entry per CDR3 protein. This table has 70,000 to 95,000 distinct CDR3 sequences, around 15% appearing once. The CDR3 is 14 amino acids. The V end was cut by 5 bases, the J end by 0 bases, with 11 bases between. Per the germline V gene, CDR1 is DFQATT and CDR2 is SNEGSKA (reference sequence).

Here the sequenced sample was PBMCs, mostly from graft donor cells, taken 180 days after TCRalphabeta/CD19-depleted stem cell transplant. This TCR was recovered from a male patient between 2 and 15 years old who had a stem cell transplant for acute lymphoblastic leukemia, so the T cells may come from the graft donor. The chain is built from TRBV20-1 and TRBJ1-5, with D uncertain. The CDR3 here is CSAVDYNSNQPQHF. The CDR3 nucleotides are TGCAGTGCTGTTGACTATAATAGCAATCAGCCCCAGCATTTT.